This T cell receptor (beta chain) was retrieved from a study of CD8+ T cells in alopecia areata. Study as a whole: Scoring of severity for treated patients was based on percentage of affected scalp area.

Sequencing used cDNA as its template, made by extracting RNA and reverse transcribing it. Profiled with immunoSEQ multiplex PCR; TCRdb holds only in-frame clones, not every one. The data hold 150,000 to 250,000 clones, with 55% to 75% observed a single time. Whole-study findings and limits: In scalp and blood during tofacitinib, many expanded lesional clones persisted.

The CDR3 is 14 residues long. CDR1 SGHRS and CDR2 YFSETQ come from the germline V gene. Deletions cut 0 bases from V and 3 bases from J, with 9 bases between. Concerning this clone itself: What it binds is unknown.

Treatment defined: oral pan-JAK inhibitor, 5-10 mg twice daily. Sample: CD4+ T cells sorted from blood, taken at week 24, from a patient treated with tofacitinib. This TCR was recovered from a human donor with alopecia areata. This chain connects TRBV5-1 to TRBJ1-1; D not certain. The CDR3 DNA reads TGCGCCAGCAGCTTGGGTGTTCGGGACACTGAAGCTTTCTTT. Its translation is CASSLGVRDTEAFF.